The clone carrying this T cell receptor beta chain appeared a few times. CDR1 is MNHNS and CDR2 is SASEGT in the germline V gene. Between the trimmed V and J ends, which lost 3 bases and 7 bases, there was a span of 12 bases. The CDR3 runs 13 residues. The assay was immunoSEQ multiplex PCR, and TCRdb's table has in-frame clones only and misses some. The table records fewer than 30,000 clones, 88% of them present only once. The source of the sample is a study of T cell changes during pregnancy in multiple sclerosis. The clonotype originates from a female donor with multiple sclerosis, enrolled in a pregnancy study. The chain links TRBV6-1 to TRBJ1-1; a possible D gene is TRBD1 (5 bases). The sample was CD8+ T cells from peripheral blood mononuclear cells, taken in the second trimester of pregnancy. This CDR3 reads CASSDGGLDEAFF. CDR3 DNA: TGTGCCAGCAGTGATGGGGGGTTGGATGAAGCTTTCTTT.